This T cell receptor (beta chain) was retrieved from a study of PD-1 blockade in mismatch repair-deficient tumors. General study findings and limits: Rapid post-treatment expansion, then contraction, generally preceding radiologic response, marked tumor-resident clones.

As for this clone: Its antigen is unknown. The same CDR3 can be traced to other DNA sequences in this sample.

PCR or immunohistochemistry showed mismatch repair deficiency in every enrolled patient. The TCR-sequenced patients were a few responders to pembrolizumab. The protocol was immunoSEQ multiplex PCR, while the TCRdb copy is restricted to in-frame clones and leaves out a portion. The table has approximately 110,000 clones, about 80% seen once; the top ten hold less than 5.5%. The sample consisted of peripheral blood, taken more than 58 weeks after starting pembrolizumab. This sequence was found in an adult with mismatch repair-deficient cancer.

The CDR3 sequence is CASSQEDETQYF. The CDR3 DNA reads as TGTGCCAGCAGCCAAGAGGATGAGACCCAGTACTTC. The rearrangement links TRBV14 to TRBJ2-5; no reliable D call. V gave up 0 bases and J gave up 5 bases, with 4 bases separating them. Per the germline V gene, CDR1 is SGHDN and CDR2 is FVKESK. This CDR3 region has 12 residues. Full variable domain (outside the CDR3, taken from reference TRBV14 and TRBJ2-5): EAGVTQFPSHSVIEKGQTVTLRCDPISGHDNLYWYRRVMGKEIKFLLHFVKESKQDESGMPNNRFLAERTGGTYSTLKVQPAELEDSGVYFCASSQEDETQYFGPGTRLLVL.